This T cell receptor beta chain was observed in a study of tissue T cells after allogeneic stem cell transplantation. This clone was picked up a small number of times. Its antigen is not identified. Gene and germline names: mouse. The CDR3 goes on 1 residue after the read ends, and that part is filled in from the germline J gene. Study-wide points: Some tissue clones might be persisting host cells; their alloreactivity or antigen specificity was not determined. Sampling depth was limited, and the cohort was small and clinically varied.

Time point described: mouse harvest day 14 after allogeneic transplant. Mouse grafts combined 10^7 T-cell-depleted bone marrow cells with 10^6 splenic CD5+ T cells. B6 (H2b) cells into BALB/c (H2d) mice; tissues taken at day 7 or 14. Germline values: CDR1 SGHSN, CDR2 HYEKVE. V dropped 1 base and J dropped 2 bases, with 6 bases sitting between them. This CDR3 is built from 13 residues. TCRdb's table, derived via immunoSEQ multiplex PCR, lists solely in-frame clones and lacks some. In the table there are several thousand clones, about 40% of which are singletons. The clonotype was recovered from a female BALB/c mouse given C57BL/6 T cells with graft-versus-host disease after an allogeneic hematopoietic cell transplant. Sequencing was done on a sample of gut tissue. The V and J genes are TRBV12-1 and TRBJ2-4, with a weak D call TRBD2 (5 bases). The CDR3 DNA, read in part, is TGTGCCAGCTCTCTACTGGCTCAAAACACCTTGTAC. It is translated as CASSLLAQNTLY. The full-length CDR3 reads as CASSLLAQNTLYF.